Below, one T cell receptor (beta chain) is given with its context. There is no known antigen for this receptor. No base-level quality is on record; no much larger clone is a single base apart. TCRbeta CDR3 regions were amplified from genomic DNA using the immunoSEQ Assay, a bias-controlled multiplex PCR. As for the authors' bioinformatics: Within the assay, amplification of reference gene primers was used to estimate how many nucleated cells each sample contained. Sequence reads were collapsed and filtered to measure the absolute abundance of every unique TCRbeta CDR3 rearrangement. For each sample, productive Simpson clonality was calculated as the square root of Simpson's diversity index over productive rearrangements. TCRdb stores this immuneACCESS table with in-frame sequences only. Part of the clones is absent; in the studies checked, under half of the shortfall reflects unresolved V genes, and no reason is known for the rest. That table gives V, J and clone size, and the DNA gave D and trimming. The sample table lists 68,000 or so clones, roughly 90% of them with a count of one. The ten largest clones take up around 7% of the sample.

This specimen belongs to a study of blood T cell repertoires in COVID-19 (TCRdb year 2020). With respect to the entire study: Collaborator samples came from the United States, Italy and Spain and covered acute and convalescent phases of COVID-19. The prospective study material was composed of cDNA or gDNA derived from T cells, B-cell-depleted T cells, or PBMCs. Subjects who had been exposed to COVID-19, were actively infected with it, or had recovered from it provided the deeply sampled blood TCRbeta repertoires that made up the dataset. The repertoires were released in a freely available public database intended as a resource for research on the immune response to SARS-CoV-2. The samples were drawn from two sources: the first 160 participants of the ongoing ImmuneRACE study, and over 1,000 subjects contributed by 6 global collaborators. The sample metadata nearly always contained a de-identified subject ID, COVID-19 status, age in years and sex. Where HLA class I and class II types were available, the types were taken from metadata supplied by the sample provider, not from assay-based typing. What the research found in general, with its limitations: How much clinical and demographic metadata was included differed by source and by participant, and the metadata was provided uncurated.

In Seattle, one collaborating source enrolled patients while the infection was active and tracked those patients longitudinally over the course of disease. The collaborating institutions used their own protocols to collect whole blood in K2EDTA tubes. For TCRbeta analysis, collaborator samples were shipped as frozen whole blood, as isolated PBMCs, or as DNA extracted from either sample type. The CDR3 runs 15 amino acids, cysteine and phenylalanine included. This entry keeps only the CDR3 DNA: 45 bases, framed from base 1. Looking up the germline V gene yields CDR1 WSHSY and CDR2 SAAADI. A distance of 16 bases separates the germline ends of V and J, which lose 5 bases and 2 bases respectively.

The receptor was derived from a man aged 40-49 years with COVID-19, enrolled during active disease. The chain is assembled from TRBV10-2 and TRBJ2-7; the D segment cannot be called with confidence. Material: peripheral blood. The DNA is TGCGCCAGCAGTCTACAGCTCCAACTTACCTACGAGCAGTACTTC. The translation is CASSLQLQLTYEQYF.